A selection of T cell receptor beta chains follows, all from one sample in a study of blood T cell repertoires in COVID-19. Produced via immunoSEQ multiplex PCR; TCRdb's table is partial and in-frame only. The repertoire holds some 24,000 clones, roughly 86% seen once, with 5% to 6% in the top ten. The material sequenced was peripheral blood. These receptors originate from a man aged 50 to 60 with active COVID-19. Each CDR3 is given with its conserved first and last residue. The D gene is left open where the match is weak. Clone sizes are given selectively: once, few, many, or a class where the clone is expanded.

clone size: .
J gene: TRBJ2-7
V gene: TRBV28
D gene: TRBD2
CDR3 DNA: TGTGCCAGCAGTTCCCCTCTAGCGGGGGCTCTTTTCTACGAGCAGTACTTC
CDR3 protein: CASSSPLAGALFYEQYF

clone size: .
J gene: TRBJ2-2
V gene: TRBV7-8
D gene: .
CDR3 DNA: TGTGCCAGCAGCTTACTGGACAGTAACACCGGGGAGCTGTTTTTT
CDR3 protein: CASSLLDSNTGELFF

clone size: .
J gene: TRBJ1-2
V gene: TRBV11-3
D gene: TRBD1
CDR3 DNA: TGTGCCAGCAGCTCCCGGACAGGGTCGGGGGGCTACACCTTC
CDR3 protein: CASSSRTGSGGYTF

clone size: once
J gene: TRBJ1-1
V gene: TRBV10-3
D gene: .
CDR3 DNA: TGTGCATCGACCAGGGACTCAAACACTGAAGCTTTCTTT
CDR3 protein: CASTRDSNTEAFF

clone size: .
J gene: TRBJ1-4
V gene: TRBV5-5
D gene: TRBD1
CDR3 DNA: TGTGCCAGCAGCTCGGGACAGCTGAATGAAAAACTGTTTTTT
CDR3 protein: CASSSGQLNEKLFF

clone size: .
J gene: TRBJ1-6
V gene: TRBV9
D gene: .
CDR3 DNA: TGTGCCAGCAGCGTAGGTCCCGAGACTCCCTCACCCCTCCACTTT
CDR3 protein: CASSVGPETPSPLHF

clone size: .
J gene: TRBJ2-5
V gene: TRBV5-1
D gene: TRBD2
CDR3 DNA: TGCGCCAGCAGCTTGCTGACTAGCAAAGAGACCCAGTACTTC
CDR3 protein: CASSLLTSKETQYF

clone size: .
J gene: TRBJ2-5
V gene: TRBV6-5
D gene: .
CDR3 DNA: TGTGCCAGCACCCCTTGGGCAGAGATCCAAGAGACCCAGTACTTC
CDR3 protein: CASTPWAEIQETQYF

clone size: .
J gene: TRBJ1-6
V gene: TRBV9
D gene: .
CDR3 DNA: TGTGCCAGCAGCGTAGCTCTGGACAGTACTAATTCACCCCTCCACTTT
CDR3 protein: CASSVALDSTNSPLHF

clone size: once
J gene: TRBJ1-2
V gene: TRBV6-5
D gene: TRBD1
CDR3 DNA: TGTGCCAGCAGTTACTCCGAGGGGGCCTACGGCTACACCTTC
CDR3 protein: CASSYSEGAYGYTF

clone size: .
J gene: TRBJ2-3
V gene: TRBV7-2
D gene: .
CDR3 DNA: TGTGCCAGCAGCTTAGAACAGTTCCCAGATACGCAGTATTTT
CDR3 protein: CASSLEQFPDTQYF

clone size: .
J gene: TRBJ1-4
V gene: TRBV5-4
D gene: .
CDR3 DNA: TGTGCCAGCAGCTTGGACGGTAAAACTAATGAAAAACTGTTTTTT
CDR3 protein: CASSLDGKTNEKLFF

clone size: .
J gene: TRBJ2-5
V gene: TRBV7-6
D gene: TRBD1
CDR3 DNA: TGTGCCAGCAGTCAGTCAGGGACAGTGAAAGGAGAGACCCAGTACTTC
CDR3 protein: CASSQSGTVKGETQYF

clone size: .
J gene: TRBJ2-3
V gene: TRBV25-1
D gene: TRBD1
CDR3 DNA: TGTGCCAGCAGTGCAGGGACAGGAATCACAGATACGCAGTATTTT
CDR3 protein: CASSAGTGITDTQYF

clone size: .
J gene: TRBJ2-5
V gene: TRBV7-9
D gene: .
CDR3 DNA: TGTGCCAGCAGTCTCGGGGTAGAGACCCAGTACTTC
CDR3 protein: CASSLGVETQYF

clone size: .
J gene: TRBJ1-4
V gene: TRBV11-3
D gene: TRBD1
CDR3 DNA: TGTGCCAGCAGCTTCCGACAGGGGGCTGGTGAAAAACTGTTTTTT
CDR3 protein: CASSFRQGAGEKLFF

clone size: .
J gene: TRBJ1-5
V gene: TRBV27
D gene: .
CDR3 DNA: TGTGCCAGCAGTCCGCTTTGGGCAGGGGTGGGACAGCCCCAGCATTTT
CDR3 protein: CASSPLWAGVGQPQHF

clone size: .
J gene: TRBJ1-2
V gene: TRBV30
D gene: .
CDR3 DNA: TGTGCCTGGAGCCCGAGGCCAGGGGCGATCCATGGCTACACCTTC
CDR3 protein: CAWSPRPGAIHGYTF

clone size: .
J gene: TRBJ2-7
V gene: TRBV7-3
D gene: TRBD2
CDR3 DNA: TGTGCCACCAGGTCTAGCGGGAGGGAGCAGTACTTC
CDR3 protein: CATRSSGREQYF

clone size: .
J gene: TRBJ2-7
V gene: TRBV4-1
D gene: .
CDR3 DNA: TGCGCCAGCAGCCAAGTCTCAGGCACCAGAACCTACGAGCAGTACTTC
CDR3 protein: CASSQVSGTRTYEQYF

clone size: .
J gene: TRBJ2-1
V gene: TRBV4-2
D gene: .
CDR3 DNA: TGTGCCAGCAGTAGCGTCAGGTCACGCGGGGTCAATGAGCAGTTCTTC
CDR3 protein: CASSSVRSRGVNEQFF

clone size: .
J gene: TRBJ1-6
V gene: TRBV30
D gene: .
CDR3 DNA: TGTGCCTGGACTGGCAGGGGCTTTTATAATTCACCCCTCCACTTT
CDR3 protein: CAWTGRGFYNSPLHF

clone size: .
J gene: TRBJ2-7
V gene: TRBV18
D gene: .
CDR3 DNA: TGTGCCAGCTCACCATCCATGGAGCAGTACTTC
CDR3 protein: CASSPSMEQYF

clone size: .
J gene: TRBJ2-5
V gene: TRBV5-1
D gene: .
CDR3 DNA: TGCGCCAGCAGCCTAAAGGGAGGCTTCCAAGAGACCCAGTACTTC
CDR3 protein: CASSLKGGFQETQYF

clone size: .
J gene: TRBJ2-7
V gene: TRBV4-2
D gene: .
CDR3 DNA: TGTGCCAGCAGCCAAGATCCGGCAGGGGGGCTGGGTTACGAGCAGTACTTC
CDR3 protein: CASSQDPAGGLGYEQYF

clone size: .
J gene: TRBJ2-3
V gene: TRBV6-1
D gene: TRBD2
CDR3 DNA: TGTGCCAGCAGTGATTTTAGCGGGGGGGCAGATACGCAGTATTTT
CDR3 protein: CASSDFSGGADTQYF

clone size: .
J gene: TRBJ2-1
V gene: TRBV11-2
D gene: TRBD1
CDR3 DNA: TGTGCCAGCAGCTTCCAGGGGGCCTTTAATGAGCAGTTCTTC
CDR3 protein: CASSFQGAFNEQFF

clone size: .
J gene: TRBJ2-7
V gene: TRBV5-6
D gene: TRBD1
CDR3 DNA: TGTGCCAGCAGCTTTTGGCGGCGGACAGGGGTCTACGAGCAGTACTTC
CDR3 protein: CASSFWRRTGVYEQYF

clone size: .
J gene: TRBJ2-4
V gene: TRBV29-1
D gene: .
CDR3 DNA: TGCAGCGCCGAGGGCAGGGCCAAAAACATTCAGTACTTC
CDR3 protein: CSAEGRAKNIQYF

clone size: once
J gene: TRBJ2-1
V gene: TRBV5-4
D gene: TRBD2
CDR3 DNA: TGTGCCAGCAGCTCCCCGGGACTAGCGGGAACGGGCTACGAGCAGTTCTTC
CDR3 protein: CASSSPGLAGTGYEQFF

clone size: .
J gene: TRBJ2-7
V gene: TRBV7-2
D gene: .
CDR3 DNA: TGTGCCAGCAGCCCAGGGACACTCTCCTACGAGCAGTACTTC
CDR3 protein: CASSPGTLSYEQYF

clone size: .
J gene: TRBJ2-7
V gene: TRBV5-4
D gene: TRBD2
CDR3 DNA: TGTGCCAGCAGCCGGATGGGACTAGGAGATCAGGAGCAGTACTTC
CDR3 protein: CASSRMGLGDQEQYF

clone size: few
J gene: TRBJ1-1
V gene: TRBV19
D gene: .
CDR3 DNA: TGTGCCAGTAGTATACAGGGTACGGGCACTGAAGCTTTCTTT
CDR3 protein: CASSIQGTGTEAFF

clone size: .
J gene: TRBJ1-2
V gene: TRBV7-9
D gene: .
CDR3 DNA: TGTGCCAGCAGCCTGGACATCTATGGCTACACCTTC
CDR3 protein: CASSLDIYGYTF

clone size: .
J gene: TRBJ1-1
V gene: TRBV6-5
D gene: TRBD1
CDR3 DNA: TGTGCCAGCACAGTGAGGACAGGGAACACTGAAGCTTTCTTT
CDR3 protein: CASTVRTGNTEAFF

clone size: .
J gene: TRBJ2-2
V gene: TRBV9
D gene: .
CDR3 DNA: TGTGCCAGCAAGCGACGGCTGAACACCGGGGAGCTGTTTTTT
CDR3 protein: CASKRRLNTGELFF

clone size: .
J gene: TRBJ2-2
V gene: TRBV2
D gene: TRBD1
CDR3 DNA: TGTGCCAGCAGTGAGTTTCCAGGGGGTACCGGGGAGCTGTTTTTT
CDR3 protein: CASSEFPGGTGELFF

clone size: .
J gene: TRBJ2-3
V gene: TRBV10-3
D gene: TRBD2
CDR3 DNA: TGTGCCATCAGTGACTCTAGCGGGGGCACAGATACGCAGTATTTT
CDR3 protein: CAISDSSGGTDTQYF

clone size: .
J gene: TRBJ1-1
V gene: TRBV3-1/TRBV3-2
D gene: .
CDR3 DNA: TGTGCCAGCAGCCAAAGCAAGCGAGGGAACACTGAAGCTTTCTTT
CDR3 protein: CASSQSKRGNTEAFF

clone size: .
J gene: TRBJ2-1
V gene: TRBV4-2
D gene: .
CDR3 DNA: TGTGCCAGCAGCCAAGATAGAGTAGCCACTACTTCCTACAATGAGCAGTTCTTC
CDR3 protein: CASSQDRVATTSYNEQFF

clone size: .
J gene: TRBJ1-2
V gene: TRBV4-1
D gene: TRBD1
CDR3 DNA: TGCGCCAGCAGCACCGGGGGACAGGGGGCGAACTATGGCTACACCTTC
CDR3 protein: CASSTGGQGANYGYTF

clone size: once
J gene: TRBJ2-3
V gene: TRBV5-1
D gene: .
CDR3 DNA: TGCGCCAGCAGCCAACAGAGTCCTAGCACAGATACGCAGTATTTT
CDR3 protein: CASSQQSPSTDTQYF

clone size: .
J gene: TRBJ1-4
V gene: TRBV5-1
D gene: TRBD1
CDR3 DNA: TGCGCCAGCAGCTTGGGGGCAGGGGGCGGCGTGGGAAATGAAAAACTGTTTTTT
CDR3 protein: CASSLGAGGGVGNEKLFF